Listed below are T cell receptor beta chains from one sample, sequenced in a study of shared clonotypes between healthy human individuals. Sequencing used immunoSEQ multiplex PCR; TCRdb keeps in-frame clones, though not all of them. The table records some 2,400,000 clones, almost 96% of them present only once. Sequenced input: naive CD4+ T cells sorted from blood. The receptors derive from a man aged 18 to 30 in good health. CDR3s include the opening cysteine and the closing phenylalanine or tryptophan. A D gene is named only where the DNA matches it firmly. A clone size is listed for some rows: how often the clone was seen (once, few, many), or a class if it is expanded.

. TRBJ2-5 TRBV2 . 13 CASRGDKQETQYF
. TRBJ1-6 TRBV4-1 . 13 CASSPPLEPPLHF
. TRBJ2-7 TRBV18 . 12 CASSPTTNEQYF
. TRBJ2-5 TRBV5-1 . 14 CASSLGQGEETQYF
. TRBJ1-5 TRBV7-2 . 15 CASSLESGVEQPQHF
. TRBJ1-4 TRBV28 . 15 CASSFSRALNEKLFF
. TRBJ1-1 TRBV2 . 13 CASSAEMNTEAFF
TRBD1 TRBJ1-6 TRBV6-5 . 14 CASPKGQENSPLHF
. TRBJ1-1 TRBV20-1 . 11 CSARGPTGAFF
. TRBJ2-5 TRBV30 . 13 CAWSRQGGETQYF
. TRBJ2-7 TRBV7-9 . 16 CASSLALRASSYEQYF
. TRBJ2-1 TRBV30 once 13 CAWTAGPYNEQFF
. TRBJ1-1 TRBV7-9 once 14 CASSLGQKNTEAFF
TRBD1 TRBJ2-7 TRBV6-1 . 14 CASRGYGQGYEQYF
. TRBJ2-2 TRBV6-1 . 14 CASRIRGPTGELFF
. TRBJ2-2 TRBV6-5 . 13 CASSPGLTGELFF
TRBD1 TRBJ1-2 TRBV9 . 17 CASTGSAGTGINYGYTF
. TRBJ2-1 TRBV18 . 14 CASSIGELEGEQFF
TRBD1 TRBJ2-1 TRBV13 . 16 CASSLELGGAYNEQFF
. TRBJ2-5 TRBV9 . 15 CASSVTTGPQGSQYF
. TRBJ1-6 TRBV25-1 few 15 CASSATGIHNSPLHF
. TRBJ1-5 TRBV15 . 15 CATSSPASSNQPQHF
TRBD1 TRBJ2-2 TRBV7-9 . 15 CASSLSGQLTGELFF
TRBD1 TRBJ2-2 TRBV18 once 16 CASSPPDRVNTGELFF
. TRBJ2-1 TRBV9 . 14 CASSVGGSYNEQFF
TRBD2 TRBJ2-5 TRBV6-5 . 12 CASSRTSGEQYF
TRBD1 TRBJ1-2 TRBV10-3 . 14 CAISEGTGGFGYTF
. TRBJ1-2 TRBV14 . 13 CASSQAPGYGYTF
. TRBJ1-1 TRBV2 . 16 CASSETPQGGGTEAFF
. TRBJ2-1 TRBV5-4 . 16 CASSPGREFSYNEQFF
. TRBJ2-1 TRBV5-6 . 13 CASSRRRENEQFF
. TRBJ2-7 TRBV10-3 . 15 CAISESEGLAYEQYF
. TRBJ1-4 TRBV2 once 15 CASSEVTGGREKLFF
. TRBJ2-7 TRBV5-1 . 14 CASSLALGGYEQYF
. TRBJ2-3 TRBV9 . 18 CASSLTPAQGEVGDTQYF
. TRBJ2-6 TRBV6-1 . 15 CASRPDTSGANVLTF